This TCR beta chain was obtained from a study of regulatory T cells in long-lasting Graves disease. Between the trimmed V and J ends, which lost 3 bases and 1 base, there was a span of 12 bases. This CDR3 spans 14 amino acids. The germline CDR1 and CDR2 sequences are GTSNPN and SVGIG (reference sequence). This clonotype was detected only a few times. Time point meaning: persistent/refractory GD, antithyroid drugs over 5 years with positive TRAb. Isolated PBMC RNA provided the starting material for the TCR library. The diagnosis of Graves' disease used American Thyroid Association guidelines. Patient provenance is recorded as an endocrinology department in Xi'an, China. For TCR beta, libraries came from iRepertoire HTBI primers and Arm-PCR of CDR3 regions. MiXCR was run by TCRdb on the multiplex PCR reads, yielding one entry per CDR3 protein. In the table there are around 300,000 distinct CDR3 sequences, roughly 21% of which are singletons.

The sample was peripheral blood mononuclear cells (PBMCs), taken when the disease was refractory, from a patient treated with antithyroid drugs. This receptor was taken from a female donor with Graves disease. The V and J genes are TRBV30 and TRBJ2-5; maybe TRBD1 (6 bases). CDR3 in amino acids: CAWSRGTTQETQYF. Written as DNA, the CDR3 is TGTGCCTGGAGCAGAGGGACAACCCAAGAGACCCAGTACTTC.